The 20 T cell receptor beta chains listed next were all sequenced from one sample in a study of T cell repertoires in cytomegalovirus infection. TCRdb re-called the reads through MiXCR, storing one row per CDR3 protein. The profile shows 700,000 to 850,000 distinct CDR3 sequences, around a third of them singletons. No cognate antigen is known for these TCRs. The sequencing used cultured CD8+ T cells from PBMCs, collected from culture after CMV antigen stimulation. The source is a human donor in good health (CMV status not recorded). Some clones in this sample may be carry-over from other donors' samples.

V and J are TRBV27 and TRBJ2-1, with 11 bases that match TRBD2. With V trimmed by 2 bases and J by 0 bases, 3 bases remained unmatched. The CDR3 length is 17 residues. Germline loops: CDR1 MNHEY, CDR2 SMNVEV (reference sequence). The CDR3 reads CASSLTSGGSSYNEQFF. For the CDR3, the DNA is TGTGCCAGCAGTTTAACTAGCGGGGGTAGCTCCTACAATGAGCAGTTCTTC.

As concerns this clonotype: Germline is not matched at one junction end, which may reflect a read error. The chain recombines TRBV10-2 with TRBJ2-2; D uncertain. The length of the CDR3 is 16 residues. CDR1 WSHSY and CDR2 SAAADI come from the germline V gene. The CDR3 nucleotides read TGTGCCAGCAGTCTCGGACGCCGTGGGGACACCGGGGAGCTGTTTTTT. This encodes CASSLGRRGDTGELFF.

V is TRBV29-1 and J is TRBJ1-1; D unresolved. The germline V and J ends were trimmed by 3 bases and 6 bases, with 5 bases remaining between them. The CDR3 spans 10 residues. Germline V gene lookup returns CDR1 SQVTM and CDR2 ANQGSEA. CDR3 loop: CSVERSEAFF. The CDR3 coding sequence is TGCAGCGTTGAGAGGTCTGAAGCTTTCTTT. Full variable domain (remainder filled in from reference TRBV29-1 and TRBJ1-1): SAVISQKPSRDICQRGTSLTIQCQVDSQVTMMFWYRQQPGQSLTLIATANQGSEATYESGFVIDKFPISRPNLTFSTLTVSNMSPEDSSIYLCSVERSEAFFGQGTRLTVV.

This chain joins TRBV7-3 and TRBJ2-7, with a weak D call TRBD1 (6 bases). The length of the CDR3 is 13 residues. Germline loops: CDR1 SGHTA, CDR2 FQGTGA. The CDR3 sequence is CASSLTGNHEQYV. DNA for the CDR3: TGTGCCAGCAGCCTAACAGGGAACCACGAGCAGTACGTC.

The CDR3 reads CASGHGRHTEAFF. CDR3 DNA: TGTGCCAGCGGACACGGACGCCACACTGAAGCTTTCTTT. J is TRBJ1-1 and V is TRBV6-2 or TRBV6-3; D perhaps matches TRBD1 (5 bases). Trimming left V 8 bases short and J 3 bases short, with 13 bases between. Germline V gene sequence: CDR1 MNHEY, CDR2 SVGEGT. The CDR3 runs to 13 residues.

This clonotype was observed a handful of times. This rearrangement joins TRBV11-1 to TRBJ2-1; D perhaps matches TRBD1 (6 bases). Trimming took off 1 base at V and 14 bases at J, with 15 bases between the two ends. In germline, CDR1 is SGHAT, CDR2 FQDESV (reference sequence). This CDR3 has 13 amino acids. The CDR3 spells CASSLGWGREEFF. The CDR3 nucleotides read TGTGCCAGCAGCTTAGGTTGGGGGCGAGAGGAGTTCTTC.

This clonotype was seen a few times. The gene calls are TRBV7-9 and TRBJ1-1; no reliable D call. This CDR3 has 13 amino acids. Trimming removed 7 bases at V and 1 base at J, with 10 bases between. Germline V CDR1 and CDR2: SEHNR, FQNEAQ (reference sequence). Here the CDR3 reads CASTSTANTEAFF. The CDR3 DNA reads TGTGCCAGCACAAGTACAGCGAACACTGAAGCTTTCTTT.

The V call is TRBV7-8, the J call TRBJ1-6, with 8 bases lining up with TRBD1. Looked up from germline, CDR1 is SGHVS and CDR2 is FQNEAQ. J was trimmed by 3 bases and V by 2 bases; bases with no gene match: 3. The CDR3 length is 16 residues. This CDR3 is CASSLWDRIYNSPLHF. CDR3 bases: TGTGCCAGCAGCTTATGGGACAGGATCTATAATTCACCCCTCCACTTT.

This clonotype was seen ten or more times. The genes are TRBV6-1 and TRBJ1-1, with D unclear. Germline V gene sequence: CDR1 MNHNS, CDR2 SASEGT. The CDR3 length is 12 residues. The V end was cut by 1 base, the J end by 1 base, with 1 base between. In DNA, the CDR3 is TGTGCCAGCAGTGAAGGGAACACTGAAGCTTTCTTT. This translates into CASSEGNTEAFF.

In DNA, the CDR3 is TGTGCCAGCAGTCCCTTTGGGATACAAGAGACCCAGTACTTC. This gives the protein CASSPFGIQETQYF. V is TRBV12-3 or TRBV12-4 and J is TRBJ2-5; D gene unclear. Trimming shortened V by 5 bases and J by 2 bases, and 12 bases separated the two germline ends. The CDR3 spans 14 residues.

This clonotype has a count of ten or more. The CDR3 DNA sequence: TGTGCCAGCAGCCACGGGGGGGTGAATGAAGCTTTCTTT. Its protein is CASSHGGVNEAFF. The chain has TRBV7-6 and TRBJ1-1, with D maybe TRBD1 (5 bases). V lost 5 bases to trimming and J lost 7 bases, with 14 bases between them. The CDR3 spans 13 residues. Germline V gene lookup returns CDR1 SGHVS and CDR2 FNYEAQ.

V is TRBV15 and J is TRBJ2-1; possible D gene TRBD2, 7 bases. CDR1 and CDR2 (germline): LNHNV, YYDKDF (reference sequence). The CDR3 totals 16 residues. V lost 2 bases and J lost 6, with 17 bases in between. The CDR3 DNA reads as TGTGCCACCAGCAGATCAAGGGGGGGCCTTGGCAATGAGCAGTTCTTC. Its protein product is CATSRSRGGLGNEQFF.

This clonotype appeared a single time. The chain recombines TRBV28 with TRBJ1-1; TRBD1 agrees at 9 bases. The V gene's germline CDR1 is MDHEN and CDR2 SYDVKM. V shed 6 bases and J 11 bases; nucleotides not matched to a gene: 10. CDR3 length: 13 amino acids. The CDR3 sequence: CASSYRGRREAFF. DNA of the CDR3: TGTGCCAGCAGCTACAGGGGGCGCAGGGAGGCTTTCTTT.

This clonotype came up a few times. The V call is TRBV19, the J call TRBJ2-7, with 10 bases that match TRBD1. CDR1 and CDR2 (germline): LNHDA, SQIVND (reference sequence). The junction had 2 bases not matched to a gene; V was cut back by 3 bases and J by 3 bases. This CDR3 is 14 amino acids long. CDR3 sequence reads: CASSIGQGDYEQYV. Written as DNA, the CDR3 is TGTGCCAGTAGTATTGGACAGGGGGACTACGAGCAGTACGTC.

The chain links TRBV28 to TRBJ1-1, with D possibly being TRBD1 (5 bases). V lost 0 bases and J 4 bases, leaving 15 bases between the germline ends. Germline CDR1 reads MDHEN; CDR2 reads SYDVKM. The CDR3 is 16 residues long. CDR3 in amino acids: CASSLWGEYVSTEAFF. In nucleotides, the CDR3 is TGTGCCAGCAGTTTATGGGGGGAGTACGTAAGCACTGAAGCTTTCTTT.

This clonotype has ten or more counts. The V call is TRBV7-8, the J call TRBJ2-3; D unresolved. The CDR3 contains 14 residues. Trimming stripped 2 bases from V and 2 bases from J, with 8 bases between. Germline V CDR1 and CDR2: SGHVS, FQNEAQ. The CDR3 coding sequence is TGTGCCAGCAGCTTATCAGCGTACACAGATACGCAGTATTTT. Translating gives CASSLSAYTDTQYF.

The gene calls are TRBV9 and TRBJ2-5; 9 nucleotides align to TRBD2. The germline gives CDR1 SGDLS, CDR2 YYNGEE. This CDR3 has 16 residues. The junction had 8 bases not matched to a gene; V was cut back by 0 bases and J by 5 bases. CDR3 nucleotide sequence: TGTGCCAGCAGCGTAGGGGGCGGGGGGGTCCCGGAGACCCAGTACTTC. Translating gives CASSVGGGGVPETQYF.

V is TRBV27 and J is TRBJ2-1; 10 positions agree with TRBD2. The CDR3 loop spans 16 amino acids. J lost 1 base, V lost 5 bases, and 5 bases had no gene match. Germline CDR1 and CDR2: MNHEY and SMNVEV (reference sequence). CDR3 nucleotides: TGTGCCAGCAGTCCAGGGACTAGCGTTTCCTACAATGAGCAGTTCTTC. It yields the protein CASSPGTSVSYNEQFF.

This chain uses TRBV6-5 with TRBJ1-4; D is unresolved. V gave up 0 bases and J gave up 0 bases, with 8 bases separating them. CDR3 size: 16 residues. Germline assignment: CDR1 MNHEY and CDR2 SVGAGI. CDR3 protein: CASSYSTTATNEKLFF. The CDR3 bases are TGTGCCAGCAGTTACTCGACTACAGCAACTAATGAAAAACTGTTTTTT.

The chain links TRBV6-5 to TRBJ1-3, with D perhaps matching TRBD1 (6 bases). There are 16 residues in the CDR3. Trimming removed 2 bases at V and 1 base at J, with 12 bases between. CDR1 is MNHEY and CDR2 is SVGAGI in the germline V gene. CDR3 DNA: TGTGCCAGCAGTTACATGCCGGGGGCGTCTGGAAACACCATATATTTT. This translates into CASSYMPGASGNTIYF.